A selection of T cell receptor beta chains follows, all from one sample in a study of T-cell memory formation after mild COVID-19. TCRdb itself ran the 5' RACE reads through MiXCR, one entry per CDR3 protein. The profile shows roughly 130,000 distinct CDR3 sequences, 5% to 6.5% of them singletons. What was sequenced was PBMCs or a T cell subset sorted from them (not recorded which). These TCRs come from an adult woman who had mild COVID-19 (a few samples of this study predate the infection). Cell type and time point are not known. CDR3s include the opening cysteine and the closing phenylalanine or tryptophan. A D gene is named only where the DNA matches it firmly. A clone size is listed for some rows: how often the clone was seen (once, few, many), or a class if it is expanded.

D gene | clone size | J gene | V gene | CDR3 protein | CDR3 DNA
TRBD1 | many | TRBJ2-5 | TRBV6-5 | CASRTQGNQETQYF | TGTGCCAGCAGGACACAGGGGAACCAAGAGACCCAGTACTTC
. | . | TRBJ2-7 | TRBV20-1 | CSARHRQGGYEQYF | TGCAGTGCTAGACACAGACAGGGAGGGTACGAGCAGTACTTC
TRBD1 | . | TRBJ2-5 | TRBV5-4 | CASNQDRAVTQYF | TGTGCCAGCAACCAGGACAGGGCTGTCACCCAGTACTTC
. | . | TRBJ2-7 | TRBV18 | CASSLLSSWGGAYEQYF | TGTGCCAGCTCACTTCTATCGTCGTGGGGAGGAGCCTACGAGCAGTACTTC
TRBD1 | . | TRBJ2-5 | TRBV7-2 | CASSFSTGRETQYF | TGTGCCAGCAGCTTCTCGACAGGGAGAGAGACCCAGTACTTC
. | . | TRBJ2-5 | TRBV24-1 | CATSDFWRETQYF | TGTGCCACCAGTGATTTTTGGAGGGAGACCCAGTACTTC
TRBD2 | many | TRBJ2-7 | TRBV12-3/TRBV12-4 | CASCGFASGTVEQYF | TGTGCCAGCTGCGGTTTTGCTAGCGGGACCGTTGAGCAGTACTTC
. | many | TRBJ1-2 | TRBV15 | CATSRELPYGYTF | TGTGCCACCAGCAGAGAACTACCATATGGCTACACCTTC
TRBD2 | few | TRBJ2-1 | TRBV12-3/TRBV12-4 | CASSKQRGGTYNEQFF | TGTGCCAGCAGCAAACAGCGGGGGGGCACCTACAATGAGCAGTTCTTC
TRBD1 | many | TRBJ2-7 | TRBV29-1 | CSVEGTGAYEQYF | TGCAGCGTTGAAGGGACAGGGGCCTACGAGCAGTACTTC
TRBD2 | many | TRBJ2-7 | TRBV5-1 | CASSPSGGVYEQYF | TGCGCCAGCAGCCCCAGCGGGGGGGTTTACGAGCAGTACTTC
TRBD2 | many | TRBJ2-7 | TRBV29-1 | CSASGLAGTYEQYF | TGCAGCGCCTCTGGACTAGCGGGGACCTACGAGCAGTACTTC
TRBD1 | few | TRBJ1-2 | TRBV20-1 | CSAKTGTGRFYGYTF | TGCAGTGCTAAGACGGGGACAGGGAGGTTCTATGGCTACACCTTC
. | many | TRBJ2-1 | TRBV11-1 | CASGAGTLSNEQFF | TGTGCCAGCGGAGCCGGGACCTTGTCCAATGAGCAGTTCTTC